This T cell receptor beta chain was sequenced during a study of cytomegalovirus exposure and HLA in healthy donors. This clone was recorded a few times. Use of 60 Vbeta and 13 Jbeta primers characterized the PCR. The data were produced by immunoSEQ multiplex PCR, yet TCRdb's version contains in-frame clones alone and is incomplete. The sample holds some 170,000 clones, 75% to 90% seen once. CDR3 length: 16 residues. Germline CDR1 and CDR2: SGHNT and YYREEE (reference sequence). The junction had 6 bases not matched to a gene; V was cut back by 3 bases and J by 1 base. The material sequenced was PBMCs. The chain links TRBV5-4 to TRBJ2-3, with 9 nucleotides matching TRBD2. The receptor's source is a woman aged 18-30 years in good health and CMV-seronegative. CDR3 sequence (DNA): TGTGCCAGCAGCTGGGGGGTAGCGGGAGGCACAGATACGCAGTATTTT. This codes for CASSWGVAGGTDTQYF.